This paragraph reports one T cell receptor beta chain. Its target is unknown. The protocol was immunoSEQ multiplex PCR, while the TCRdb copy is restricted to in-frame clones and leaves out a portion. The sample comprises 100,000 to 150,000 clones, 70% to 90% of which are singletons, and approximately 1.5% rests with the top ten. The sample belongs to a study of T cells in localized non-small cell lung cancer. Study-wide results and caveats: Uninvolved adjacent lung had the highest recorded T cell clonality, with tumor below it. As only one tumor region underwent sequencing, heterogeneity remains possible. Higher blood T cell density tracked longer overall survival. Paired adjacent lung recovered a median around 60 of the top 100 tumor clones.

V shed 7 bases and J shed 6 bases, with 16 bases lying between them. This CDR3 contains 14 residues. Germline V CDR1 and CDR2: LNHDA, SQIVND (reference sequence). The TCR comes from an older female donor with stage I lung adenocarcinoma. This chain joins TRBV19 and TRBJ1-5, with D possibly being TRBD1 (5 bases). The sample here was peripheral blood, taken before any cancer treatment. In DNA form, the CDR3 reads TGTGCCAGTACCGGGGCCGGGCTCCCTCAGCCCCAGCATTTT. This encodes CASTGAGLPQPQHF. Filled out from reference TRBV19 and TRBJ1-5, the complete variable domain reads DGGITQSPKYLFRKEGQNVTLSCEQNLNHDAMYWYRQDPGQGLRLIYYSQIVNDFQKGDIAEGYSVSREKKESFPLTVTSAQKNPTAFYLCASTGAGLPQPQHFGDGTRLSIL.